This T cell receptor beta chain stems from a study of T cells in Graves' hyperthyroidism and ophthalmopathy. Amplified TCR beta CDR3 regions derived from RNA transcripts. The study used the HTBI primer set for a first-round RT-PCR of the TCR CDR3. TCRdb fed the multiplex PCR reads into MiXCR, producing one record per CDR3 protein. The profile covers about 280,000 distinct CDR3 sequences, with less than 30% appearing a single time and approximately 30% taken by the ten largest. This CDR3 has 15 residues. Germline V gene data show CDR1 as SGHKS and CDR2 as YYEKEE (reference sequence). Trimming cost V 4 bases and J 5 bases, with 18 bases left between them.

The sequence was collected from a man aged 35 to 55 with Graves' hyperthyroidism that later progressed to Graves' ophthalmopathy. The chain uses TRBV5-5 and TRBJ1-1; a weak D match, TRBD1 (5 bases). Sequenced input: blood. The CDR3 region has the DNA TGTGCCAGCAGCCACGCCCGGGGGGGGGGGACTGAAGCTTTCTTT. It encodes CASSHARGGGTEAFF.